Each of the 27 T cell receptor beta chains below was sequenced from the same sample in a study of blood T cell repertoires in COVID-19 (dated by TCRdb to 2018 to 2020). Library preparation employed the immunoSEQ multiplex PCR assay. Imported from immuneACCESS, the table was reduced by TCRdb to in-frame sequences with V and J called. These copies leave out some clones; in studies compared against another copy, an unresolved V gene accounts for under half, and the cause of the remainder is not known. This sample lists roughly 340,000 clones; 80% to 90% were detected once. The top ten clones comprise 3% of the sample. Sequences were obtained from peripheral blood. These receptors were collected from a woman aged 25 to 45 with COVID-19, enrolled during active disease.

The J gene is TRBJ1-2, the V gene TRBV25-1; TRBD1 agrees at 7 bases. The V gene end was trimmed by 1 base and the J gene end by 6 bases; junction bases not matched to a gene: 8. Germline lookup yields CDR1 MGHDK and CDR2 SYGVNS. CDR3 size: 15 residues. The CDR3 loop is CASSELGEGGDGYTF. The CDR3 DNA reads TGTGCCAGCAGTGAATTGGGAGAAGGGGGCGATGGCTACACCTTC.

Details on this clone: The sample has other DNA sequences that encode this CDR3 too. The chain recombines TRBV18 with TRBJ1-5; TRBD1 is a possible D gene (5 bases). The V gene's germline CDR1 is KGHSH and CDR2 LQKENI. V was clipped by 0 bases and J by 7 bases, with 10 bases between them. The CDR3 has 14 residues. CDR3 sequence (DNA): TGTGCCAGCTCACCACCCGGGGGGGGGCAGCCCCAGCATTTT. Its protein is CASSPPGGGQPQHF. The variable domain in full, with the rest retrieved from reference TRBV18 and TRBJ1-5, is NAGVMQNPRHLVRRRGQEARLRCSPMKGHSHVYWYRQLPEEGLKFMVYLQKENIIDESGMPKERFSAEFPKEGPSILRIQQVVRGDSAAYFCASSPPGGGQPQHFGDGTRLSIL.

This chain connects TRBV4-3 to TRBJ1-3; 7 bases match TRBD1. There are 18 residues in the CDR3. Trimming removed 4 bases from V and 4 bases from J; junction bases left unmatched: 16. CDR1 and CDR2 from the germline V gene are LGHNA and YSLEER. In DNA form, the CDR3 reads TGCGCCAGCAGCCCGTTCGGGGGACAGAGGGCCGCAGGAAACACCATATATTTT. Translating gives CASSPFGGQRAAGNTIYF.

The chain has TRBV5-4 and TRBJ1-2, with 10 bases identical to TRBD1. The CDR3 spans 15 residues. V was clipped by 4 bases and J by 3 bases; unmatched bases: 6. CDR1 and CDR2 (germline): SGHNT, YYREEE (reference sequence). CDR3 sequence: CASSAPTGGHYGYTF. The CDR3 coding sequence is TGTGCCAGCAGCGCCCCGACAGGGGGCCACTATGGCTACACCTTC.

This clone was recorded once. The chain combines TRBV6-5 with TRBJ1-2; unclear D gene. Per the germline V gene, CDR1 is MNHEY and CDR2 is SVGAGI. CDR3 length equals 13 residues. Between the trimmed V and J ends, which lost 2 bases and 4 bases, there was a span of 8 bases. The CDR3 sequence is CASSYGGSYGYTF. CDR3 nucleotides: TGTGCCAGCAGTTACGGTGGGAGCTATGGCTACACCTTC.

The V call is TRBV10-3, the J call TRBJ2-1, with 10 bases aligning to TRBD2. CDR1 ENHRY and CDR2 SYGVKD come from the germline V gene. This CDR3 has 18 amino acids. Germline trimming cut 0 bases from V and 8 bases from J; bases unmatched to any gene: 13. The CDR3 protein is CAISESGLAGGPRDEQFF. The DNA for the CDR3 is TGTGCCATCAGTGAGTCCGGGTTAGCGGGGGGCCCAAGGGATGAGCAGTTCTTC.

The chain employs TRBV19 and TRBJ2-3; D not certain. The CDR3 contains 15 residues. The ends were cut back, 3 bases at V and 0 bases at J, with 10 bases in the middle. CDR1 LNHDA and CDR2 SQIVND come from the germline V gene (reference sequence). The CDR3 DNA reads as TGTGCCAGTAGTATTGACAAAACTAGCACAGATACGCAGTATTTT. Encoded protein: CASSIDKTSTDTQYF.

The V call is TRBV7-2, the J call TRBJ1-2; 8 bases agree with TRBD1. Germline V gene data show CDR1 as SGHTA and CDR2 as FQGNSA. With 1 base clipped from V and 6 bases from J, the junction kept 10 bases outside the gene matches. The CDR3 is made up of 16 amino acids. Written as DNA, the CDR3 is TGTGCCAGCAGCTTAGTCTCCACAGGGGGACTTAATGGCTACACCTTC. It yields the protein CASSLVSTGGLNGYTF.

The chain employs TRBV11-3 and TRBJ2-2; 8 bases map to TRBD2. CDR3 length equals 17 residues. Losses at the gene ends were 1 base for V and 4 bases for J; bases not matched to a gene: 8. The germline V gene encodes CDR1 SGHNT and CDR2 YENEEA. The CDR3 nucleotides are TGTGCCAGCAGCTTAGGGGCGTCCCGGGGGGGCACCGGGGAGCTGTTTTTT. Translation gives CASSLGASRGGTGELFF. The full variable domain, completed using reference TRBV11-3 and TRBJ2-2, is EAGVVQSPRYKIIEKKQPVAFWCNPISGHNTLYWYLQNLGQGPELLIRYENEEAVDDSQLPKDRFSAERLKGVDSTLKIQPAELGDSAVYLCASSLGASRGGTGELFFGEGSRLTVL.

The CDR3 here is CASSRARTGFNSPLHF. CDR3 DNA: TGTGCCAGCAGCCGCGCTCGGACAGGGTTTAATTCACCCCTCCACTTT. The chain carries TRBV6-2 or TRBV6-3 and TRBJ1-6; TRBD1 agrees at 8 bases. Germline lookup yields CDR1 MNHEY and CDR2 SVGEGT. The CDR3 runs 16 residues. V lost 6 bases, J lost 6 bases, and 10 bases stayed unmatched.

The rearrangement links TRBV15 to TRBJ1-5; 7 nucleotides match TRBD1. The CDR3 has 16 amino acids. J was trimmed by 0 bases and V by 3 bases; bases with no gene match: 5. Germline CDR1 is LNHNV and CDR2 is YYDKDF (reference sequence). The CDR3 loop is CATSRSGTVSNQPQHF. CDR3 coding DNA: TGTGCCACCAGCAGGTCGGGGACAGTTAGCAATCAGCCCCAGCATTTT.

Here the CDR3 reads CASSYHGTGGQYV. The CDR3 nucleotides read TGTGCCAGCAGTTACCATGGGACAGGGGGGCAGTACGTC. The chain uses TRBV6-7 and TRBJ2-7; 11 bases are a match to TRBD1. TRBV6-7 is identified as an open reading frame with a role that is uncertain. This CDR3 contains 13 residues. Losses at the gene ends were 2 bases for V and 9 bases for J; bases not matched to a gene: 3.

V gene TRBV12-3 or TRBV12-4 combines with J gene TRBJ2-1; D is perhaps TRBD1 (5 bases). V shed 2 bases and J shed 10 bases, with 9 bases lying between them. CDR3 length: 12 amino acids. The CDR3 DNA sequence: TGTGCCAGCAGTTTAACCAGGACAGAGCAGTTCTTC. This codes for CASSLTRTEQFF.

This rearrangement joins TRBV18 to TRBJ2-1; 10 bases line up with TRBD1. CDR3 length: 16 residues. Germline CDR1 and CDR2: KGHSH and LQKENI. V shed 3 bases, J shed 9 bases, and the junction held 11 bases outside the gene matches. The CDR3 bases are TGTGCCAGCTCACCTCAAGCCGGGACAGGGGAGGGTGAGCAGTTCTTC. It specifies CASSPQAGTGEGEQFF.

This clone occurred a few times. The CDR3 spells CASSFSAGENTEAFF. The CDR3 DNA is TGTGCCAGCAGCTTTAGTGCAGGGGAGAACACTGAAGCTTTCTTT. The V call is TRBV7-2, the J call TRBJ1-1; D is perhaps TRBD1 (6 bases). From germline, CDR1 is SGHTA and CDR2 FQGNSA. Trimming removed 3 bases from V and 1 base from J, with 12 bases in between. There are 15 residues in the CDR3. The full variable domain, in which reference TRBV7-2 and TRBJ1-1 provide the parts outside the CDR3, is GAGVSQSPSNKVTEKGKDVELRCDPISGHTALYWYRQSLGQGLEFLIYFQGNSAPDKSGLPSDRFSAERTGGSVSTLTIQRTQQEDSAVYLCASSFSAGENTEAFFGQGTRLTVV.

The J gene is TRBJ2-5, the V gene TRBV2; 9 bases match TRBD2. After removal of 4 bases from V and 5 bases from J, the junction contained 5 bases not matched to a gene. Germline V gene lookup returns CDR1 SNHLY and CDR2 FYNNEI. This CDR3 contains 14 residues. The CDR3 is CASSVSSGIETQYF. The CDR3 region has the DNA TGTGCCAGCAGTGTCTCTAGCGGGATTGAGACCCAGTACTTC.

The chain couples TRBV5-6 to TRBJ2-7, with D possibly TRBD1 on 5 matching bases. The CDR3 contains 13 residues. V was shortened by 2 bases and J by 3 bases, with 9 bases between the two germline ends. Germline V lookup: CDR1 SGHDT, CDR2 YYEEEE. CDR3 DNA sequence: TGTGCCAGCAGCTTTTGGGGCGGCTACGAGCAGTACGTC. This encodes CASSFWGGYEQYV.

This clone was picked up one time. The V call is TRBV20-1, the J call TRBJ2-1, with 10 bases that match TRBD2. The CDR3 is 14 residues long. The germline V gene has CDR1 DFQATT and CDR2 SNEGSKA (reference sequence). V was pared by 3 bases and J by 4 bases, with 3 bases of the junction left unmatched. CDR3 DNA sequence: TGCAGTGCTAGTTTAGCGGGGGGTTACAATGAGCAGTTCTTC. The encoded protein is CSASLAGGYNEQFF.

This chain links TRBV11-2 with TRBJ2-7, with TRBD2 as a possible D gene (6 bases). From germline, CDR1 is SGHAT and CDR2 FQNNGV. The CDR3 extends over 15 amino acids. The V and J ends lost 1 base and 3 bases respectively, with 13 bases between them. The CDR3 protein is CASSLGSGPLYEQYV. CDR3 DNA sequence: TGTGCCAGCAGCTTAGGGAGCGGGCCGCTCTACGAGCAGTACGTC.

The V call is TRBV6-5, the J call TRBJ1-2, with unresolved D. CDR1 and CDR2 (germline): MNHEY, SVGAGI. V shed 2 bases and J shed 0 bases, with 7 bases lying between them. CDR3 length: 14 amino acids. For the CDR3, the DNA is TGTGCCAGCAGTTACAGCAGGTCTAACTATGGCTACACCTTC. Translation: CASSYSRSNYGYTF.

This clone has a handful of counts. The chain recombines TRBV2 with TRBJ2-1; D ambiguous. Trimming removed 6 bases from V and 5 bases from J, with 11 bases in between. Germline V gene lookup returns CDR1 SNHLY and CDR2 FYNNEI. This CDR3 spans 13 amino acids. The CDR3 here is CASRQSLNNEQFF. The CDR3, as DNA: TGTGCCAGCAGGCAGTCTTTAAACAATGAGCAGTTCTTC.

The V gene is TRBV3-1 (or the pseudogene TRBV3-2), the J gene TRBJ2-7; D unclear. The CDR3 loop spans 12 amino acids. Germline lookup yields CDR1 LGHDT and CDR2 YNNKEL (reference sequence). Trimming removed 1 base from V and 4 bases from J, with 5 bases in between. The CDR3 spells CASSQVVYEQYF. The CDR3 bases are TGTGCCAGCAGCCAAGTCGTATACGAGCAGTACTTC.

This chain joins TRBV7-6 and TRBJ2-7; 11 bases fit TRBD1. The CDR3 totals 13 residues. CDR1 and CDR2 (germline): SGHVS, FNYEAQ. V trimming: 5 bases; J trimming: 6 bases; junction bases outside the gene matches: 3. For the CDR3, the DNA is TGTGCCAGCAGCCCAGGGACAGGGGGCGAGCAGTACGTC. Protein product: CASSPGTGGEQYV.

The rearrangement uses TRBV5-8 and TRBJ2-5, with 8 bases that match TRBD1. After removal of 3 bases from V and 4 bases from J, the junction contained 8 bases not matched to a gene. The CDR3 extends over 15 amino acids. The V gene's germline CDR1 is SGHTS and CDR2 YDEGEE. As DNA, the CDR3 is TGTGCCAGCAGCTCGGGGACAGGAGAGGTAGAGACCCAGTACTTC. Its protein product is CASSSGTGEVETQYF.

V usage is TRBV23-1 and J usage is TRBJ2-5, with 9 bases fitting TRBD1. TRBV23-1 is designated an ORF whose function remains uncertain. The CDR3 is 16 residues long. With V trimmed by 3 bases and J by 5 bases, 10 bases remained unmatched. CDR3 region: CASSHPTYRGHETQYF. The CDR3 nucleotides read TGCGCCAGCAGTCACCCGACCTACAGGGGGCATGAGACCCAGTACTTC.

The J gene is TRBJ1-2, the V gene TRBV28; 8 bases fit TRBD1. With V trimmed by 5 bases and J by 4 bases, 6 bases remained unmatched. Germline V gives CDR1 MDHEN, CDR2 SYDVKM. The CDR3 has 14 residues. The CDR3 protein is CASSPGTGVYGYTF. The CDR3 nucleotides read TGTGCCAGCAGTCCCGGGACAGGAGTCTATGGCTACACCTTC.

Only one count was recorded for this clone. V usage is TRBV4-3 and J usage is TRBJ2-2; 8 nucleotides align to TRBD2. Germline lookup yields CDR1 LGHNA and CDR2 YSLEER. The length of the CDR3 is 22 residues. Trimming cost V 0 bases and J 0 bases; bases outside gene matches: 18. The CDR3 bases are TGCGCCAGCAGCCAAGATGTGGTAGCGGGACTAGGATACCACGCGAACACCGGGGAGCTGTTTTTT. It translates to CASSQDVVAGLGYHANTGELFF.